This entry describes one TCR beta chain. This sample stems from a study of T cell responses to AZD1222 COVID-19 vaccine. Sequenced by immunoSEQ multiplex PCR; TCRdb stores in-frame clones only, minus some. There are roughly 120,000 clones in the sample; approximately 84% occur only once, and 7.7% lies in the top ten. The J segment lost 5 bases and the V segment lost 6 bases, leaving 14 bases of the junction unmatched. The CDR3 extends over 17 amino acids. The V gene's germline CDR1 is SGHNT and CDR2 YENEEA. The input for sequencing was peripheral blood, taken on day 0 of AZD1222 vaccination. This sequence originates from an adult in good health. The J gene is TRBJ2-1, the V gene TRBV11-3, with 9 nucleotides matching TRBD2. CDR3 DNA sequence: TGTGCCAGCAGGCTTCTTTGCGGGAGGGCCCTCGACAATGAGCAGTTCTTC. Amino acids: CASRLLCGRALDNEQFF.